This T cell receptor beta chain was sequenced during a study of OX40 agonist ivuxolimab in advanced cancers. V was clipped by 0 bases and J by 3 bases, with 11 bases between them. Germline values: CDR1 LNHNV, CDR2 YYDKDF (reference sequence). The CDR3 has 15 residues. Measured with immunoSEQ multiplex PCR; TCRdb has only the in-frame clones, and not every one. The table shows about 92,000 clones, with around 90% occurring only once. This chain links TRBV15 with TRBJ2-5, with D uncertain. This TCR was recovered from an adult with an advanced solid tumor such as melanoma, head and neck, liver or kidney cancer. This sample comprised CD4+ or CD8+ T cells sorted from blood, obtained in a trial of the OX40 agonist ivuxolimab. The chain's CDR3 is CATSREAGREETQYF. The CDR3 nucleotides are TGTGCCACCAGCAGAGAAGCAGGACGTGAAGAGACCCAGTACTTC.